Sequencing of this T cell receptor (beta chain) was carried out in a study of Graves' ophthalmopathy and Graves' hyperthyroidism. Study-level information: A follow-up of 18 months without ophthalmopathy meant that hyperthyroidism was stable. Findings and caveats of the study: Discrimination between ophthalmopathy and stable hyperthyroidism by a 13-signature model showed nearly 90% sensitivity and roughly 80% specificity. Most expanded clonotypes in thyroid above 0.001 frequency also showed up in blood.

Physicians reached a diagnosis by relying on clinical symptoms, serum thyroxine, TRAb, thyroid ultrasound and orbital computed tomography. The table lists this clonotype with many counts. The antigen remains undetermined. RNA transcripts served as template for amplifying TCR beta CDR3 sequences. In the first round, RT-PCR was carried out with HTBI primers, and a multiplex PCR formed the second round. TCRdb redid the calling of the multiplex PCR reads with MiXCR, one entry per CDR3 protein. There are about 590,000 distinct CDR3 sequences in the sample; roughly 39% occur only once, and over 3.5% lies in the top ten. Germline CDR1 and CDR2: MGHRA and YSYEKL. Trimming pared 4 bases from V and 1 base from J, leaving 7 bases between. This CDR3 has 14 residues.

Sample: peripheral blood or thyroid tissue (not recorded which). This TCR derives from an adult man with Graves' hyperthyroidism. The chain carries TRBV4-1 and TRBJ1-4; unclear D gene. CDR3 nucleotide sequence: TGCGCCAGCAGCCCCACTGAAACTAATGAAAAACTGTTTTTT. Translating it yields CASSPTETNEKLFF.